One sample yielded the 19 T cell receptor beta chains listed below, sequenced in a study of CD8+CD57+ T cells in acquired aplastic anemia. For CDR3 and TCR beta VDJ profiling, genomic DNA was the template used. TCRdb fed the reads into MiXCR, producing one record per CDR3 protein. The sample holds under 200,000 distinct CDR3 sequences, approximately 44% seen once. Patients sequenced had flow cytometry evidence of CD8+CD57+ cell expansion. The sequenced sample was sorted CD4+, CD8+, or CD8+CD57+ T cells (not recorded which) from PBMCs. The receptors shown here come from a human donor with aplastic anemia.

This clonotype was observed a few times. The J gene is TRBJ1-6, the V gene TRBV11-2, with D tentatively TRBD1 (6 bases). V was pared by 5 bases and J by 0 bases, with 17 bases between. The germline CDR1 and CDR2 sequences are SGHAT and FQNNGV. The CDR3 covers 18 residues. CDR3 bases: TGTGCCAGCAGCCCCGGGGGGGGCAGAACCTCCTATAATTCACCCCTCCACTTT. It encodes CASSPGGGRTSYNSPLHF.

This clonotype has more than one count but fewer than ten. CDR3 in amino acids: CASSSGTSGEETQYF. CDR3 sequence (DNA): TGTGCCAGCAGTTCCGGGACTAGCGGCGAAGAGACCCAGTACTTC. V usage is TRBV2 and J usage is TRBJ2-5; 11 nucleotides line up with TRBD2. The CDR3 has 15 residues. V lost 5 bases, J lost 3 bases, and 5 bases stayed unmatched. Germline assignment: CDR1 SNHLY and CDR2 FYNNEI. The entire variable domain, with the rest obtained from reference TRBV2 and TRBJ2-5, is as follows: EPEVTQTPSHQVTQMGQEVILRCVPISNHLYFYWYRQILGQKVEFLVSFYNNEISEKSEIFDDQFSVERPDGSNFTLKIRSTKLEDSAMYFCASSSGTSGEETQYFGPGTRLLVL.

In the case of this clonotype: With a much larger clone just one base away, this may be a read error. The missing conserved phenylalanine or tryptophan at the end of this CDR3 makes a read error likely. V gene TRBV12-3 or TRBV12-4 combines with J gene TRBJ1-5; 7 nucleotides agree with TRBD1. Trimming took 8 bases from V and 6 from J; bases not matched to a gene: 10. The CDR3 is 14 amino acids. Here the CDR3 reads CASSQGGGSQPQHS. CDR3 nucleotides: TGTGCCAGCTCCCAGGGGGGGGGGAGTCAGCCCCAGCATTCT.

The table lists this clonotype with many counts. The chain carries TRBV7-2 and TRBJ1-1; the match to TRBD1 covers 7 bases. The germline V gene has CDR1 SGHTA and CDR2 FQGNSA. With 5 bases clipped from V and 1 base from J, the junction kept 10 bases outside the gene matches. The CDR3 has 16 amino acids. The CDR3 region is CASSPARTGPNTEAFF. The CDR3 DNA reads TGTGCCAGCAGCCCCGCCCGGACAGGCCCGAACACTGAAGCTTTCTTT.

This clonotype has at least ten counts. The V gene is TRBV20-1, the J gene TRBJ1-4, with TRBD1 as a possible D gene (6 bases). Trimming removed 0 bases from V and 0 bases from J, with 8 bases in between. In germline, CDR1 is DFQATT, CDR2 SNEGSKA (reference sequence). The CDR3 has 15 amino acids. CDR3 sequence: CSARDTGTTNEKLFF. The CDR3 bases are TGCAGTGCTAGAGACACAGGGACAACTAATGAAAAACTGTTTTTT.

This clonotype was found a few times. This chain links TRBV7-9 with TRBJ2-3; 8 bases fit TRBD2. Germline assignment: CDR1 SEHNR and CDR2 FQNEAQ (reference sequence). This CDR3 comprises 14 residues. Germline trimming cut 5 bases from V and 5 bases from J; bases unmatched to any gene: 6. Written as DNA, the CDR3 is TGTGCCAGCAGCGCAGCGGGAGTGGGAGATACGCAGTATTTT. Its protein product is CASSAAGVGDTQYF.

This chain's CDR3 is CASSRQEVYEQYF. The CDR3 nucleotides are TGTGCCAGCAGCCGACAGGAGGTCTACGAGCAGTACTTC. The rearrangement uses TRBV14 and TRBJ2-7, with D possibly TRBD1 on 6 matching bases. Germline assignment: CDR1 SGHDN and CDR2 FVKESK. V was shortened by 4 bases and J by 3 bases, with 10 bases between the two germline ends. There are 13 residues in the CDR3.

The V and J genes are TRBV15 and TRBJ2-1, with a tentative D call TRBD2 (6 bases). The CDR3 runs to 17 residues. Trimming cost V 0 bases and J 3 bases, with 15 bases left between them. Germline lookup yields CDR1 LNHNV and CDR2 YYDKDF (reference sequence). The CDR3 DNA reads as TGTGCCACCAGCAGAGAGGGAGTTGGAGGGGTCTACAATGAGCAGTTCTTC. Translation: CATSREGVGGVYNEQFF.

This clonotype was recorded many times. V gene TRBV7-3 combines with J gene TRBJ1-2, with no clear D. Germline CDR1 reads SGHTA; CDR2 reads FQGTGA. This CDR3 spans 13 amino acids. V was cut by 2 bases and J by 8 bases, with 12 bases left in between. The CDR3 nucleotides read TGTGCCAGCAGCTTAGGGCCCTTGGGGGGCTACACCTTC. It translates to CASSLGPLGGYTF.

The chain links TRBV24-1 to TRBJ2-3; possibly TRBD2 for D (5 bases). The V gene's germline CDR1 is KGHDR and CDR2 SFDVKD. Trimming removed 0 bases from V and 6 bases from J, with 15 bases in between. This CDR3 region has 16 residues. This CDR3 reads CATSDLQEKRGDTQYF. As DNA, the CDR3 is TGTGCCACCAGTGATTTGCAGGAGAAGAGAGGGGATACGCAGTATTTT.

This chain uses TRBV19 with TRBJ1-2, with D uncertain. V lost 3 bases and J lost 5, with 16 bases in between. CDR3 length equals 15 residues. CDR1 and CDR2 from the germline V gene are LNHDA and SQIVND (reference sequence). For the CDR3, the DNA is TGTGCCAGTAGTATTGTGCACATCACTGGGTATGGCTACACCTTC. Translation gives CASSIVHITGYGYTF.

As to this clonotype: The germline gene is not matched at one end of the junction; a read error may be the cause. The gene calls are TRBV9 and TRBJ1-3; the match to TRBD1 covers 9 bases. This CDR3 spans 15 amino acids. CDR1 and CDR2 (germline): SGDLS, YYNGEE. This CDR3 reads CAISSGTGTWDTIYF. The CDR3 DNA follows: TGTGCCATCAGCTCCGGGACAGGGACTTGGGACACCATATATTTT. Drawing the rest from reference TRBV9 and TRBJ1-3, the complete variable domain is DSGVTQTPKHLITATGQRVTLRCSPRSGDLSVYWYQQSLDQGLQFLIQYYNGEERAKGNILERFSAQQFPDLHSELNLSSLELGDSALYFCAISSGTGTWDTIYFGEGSWLTVV.

This clonotype was detected ten times or more. This chain joins TRBV7-8 and TRBJ1-1; D not resolved. This CDR3 comprises 13 residues. Germline assignment: CDR1 SGHVS and CDR2 FQNEAQ. Trimming removed 6 bases at V and 3 bases at J, with 11 bases between. CDR3 protein: CASSQSRDTEAFF. The DNA of the CDR3 is TGTGCCAGCAGTCAATCCCGGGACACTGAAGCTTTCTTT.

On this clonotype itself: This may be a read error, as it is one base from a much larger clone. The chain uses TRBV7-9 and TRBJ2-2, with no clear D. Germline CDR1 is SEHNR and CDR2 is FQNEAQ (reference sequence). V lost 3 bases to trimming and J lost 0 bases, with 8 bases between them. The CDR3 contains 15 residues. The CDR3 DNA reads as TGTGCCAGCAGCTTGGATAGAACGAACACCGGGGAGCTGTTTTTT. Its translation is CASSLDRTNTGELFF.

On this clonotype: A much larger clone is a single base away; this may be a read error. The rearrangement uses TRBV4-1 and TRBJ1-5; D remains ambiguous. CDR3 size: 16 residues. Trimming took 0 bases from V and 11 from J, leaving 20 bases between them. Germline V gives CDR1 MGHRA, CDR2 YSYEKL. CDR3 DNA sequence: TGCGCCAGCAGCCAAGATAGAGGCCAAAAGACATGGGCCCAGCATTTT. It codes for CASSQDRGQKTWAQHF.

Comment on this clonotype: This clone may be a read error of a much larger clone one base away. The V and J genes are TRBV2 and TRBJ2-7; 8 bases map to TRBD2. The CDR3 loop spans 13 amino acids. Germline CDR1 reads SNHLY; CDR2 reads FYNNEI. With V trimmed by 8 bases and J by 5 bases, 8 bases remained unmatched. Here the CDR3 reads CASAQAGGDEQYF. The CDR3, as DNA: TGTGCCAGCGCCCAGGCGGGAGGAGACGAGCAGTACTTC.

This clonotype was detected a few times. In DNA, the CDR3 is TGTGCCAGCAGCAGACAGACTAGCGGGAGTCCCTACGAGCAGTACTTC. Amino acid sequence: CASSRQTSGSPYEQYF. The chain joins TRBV13 to TRBJ2-7; 12 nucleotides line up with TRBD2. The CDR3 loop spans 16 amino acids. In germline, CDR1 is PRHDT, CDR2 FYEKMQ (reference sequence). The V segment lost 5 bases and the J segment 2 bases; nucleotides outside the gene matches: 7.

Turning to this clonotype: This may stem from a read error, because a much larger clone lies one nucleotide away. This chain connects TRBV6-5 to TRBJ1-1, with 8 nucleotides matching TRBD1. Germline V gene data show CDR1 as MNHEY and CDR2 as SVGAGI. There are 16 residues in the CDR3. The CDR3 here is CASSFRPGTGPHEALF. CDR3 nucleotides: TGTGCCAGCAGTTTCCGCCCCGGGACAGGCCCCCACGAAGCTCTCTTT.

The chain has TRBV29-1 and TRBJ1-2; D might be TRBD1 (5 bases). This CDR3 region has 15 residues. Trimming left V 7 bases short and J 6 bases short, with 24 bases between. Germline V CDR1 and CDR2: SQVTM, ANQGSEA. Here the CDR3 DNA reads TGCAGCGCCAATCCCAACAACAGGAAAGGGGATGGCTACACCTTC. Its translation: CSANPNNRKGDGYTF. Using reference TRBV29-1 and TRBJ1-2 for the parts outside the CDR3, the full variable domain is SAVISQKPSRDICQRGTSLTIQCQVDSQVTMMFWYRQQPGQSLTLIATANQGSEATYESGFVIDKFPISRPNLTFSTLTVSNMSPEDSSIYLCSANPNNRKGDGYTFGSGTRLTVV.